This T cell receptor beta chain was recovered during a study of cytomegalovirus exposure and HLA in healthy donors. Overall study findings and caveats: The authors later found HLA-associated TCR beta chains more clonally expanded than equally common others.

A note on this clone: What it binds is unknown.

V lost 6 bases, J lost 1 base, and 17 bases stayed unmatched. CDR1 and CDR2 (germline): SNHLY, FYNNEI. The CDR3 extends over 20 amino acids. It was with 60 Vbeta and 13 Jbeta primers that the PCR ran. Here immunoSEQ multiplex PCR was the method, and the copy in TCRdb shows in-frame clones only, minus some. Of fewer than 200,000 clones in the sample, around three quarters are singletons; the top ten hold 6% to 7.5%. The source of this sequence is a man in his forties in good health and CMV-seropositive. The chain uses TRBV2 and TRBJ2-3; TRBD2 agrees at 12 bases. The sequenced sample consisted of PBMCs. The CDR3 reads CASRNLRLAGGRSGTDTQYF. The CDR3 DNA sequence: TGTGCCAGCAGAAATCTCAGGCTAGCGGGGGGGCGGAGTGGCACAGATACGCAGTATTTT.